The 27 T cell receptor beta chains below were found in one sample sequenced in a study of shared clonotypes between healthy human individuals. Profiling relied on immunoSEQ multiplex PCR, and the TCRdb table lists in-frame clones only, not all of them. The table includes about 1,500,000 clones, approximately 96% detected once. Material: naive CD4+ T cells sorted from blood. Subset described: CD45RA+ positively selected. These receptors came from a man aged 25 to 40 in good health.

The chain combines TRBV6-5 with TRBJ2-3; TRBD2 matches at 12 bases. J was trimmed by 3 bases and V by 6 bases; bases with no gene match: 4. CDR1 is MNHEY and CDR2 is SVGAGI in the germline V gene. CDR3 size: 15 residues. The CDR3 DNA reads as TGTGCCAGCAGGGAAACTAGCGGGAGGACAGATACGCAGTATTTT. It codes for CASRETSGRTDTQYF.

The chain recombines TRBV2 with TRBJ2-7; 8 nucleotides agree with TRBD1. With 6 bases clipped from V and 2 bases from J, the junction kept 3 bases outside the gene matches. Germline V gene lookup returns CDR1 SNHLY and CDR2 FYNNEI. The CDR3 extends over 13 amino acids. The CDR3 sequence: CASRTGGTYEQYF. Written as DNA, the CDR3 is TGTGCCAGCAGAACAGGGGGTACCTACGAGCAGTACTTC.

This clone occurred a few times. The CDR3 DNA reads as TGCGCCAGCAGTTCTCGAGGGGCCACTGAAGCTTTCTTT. It translates to CASSSRGATEAFF. This chain connects TRBV10-2 to TRBJ1-1; tentative D call: TRBD1 (5 bases). The V and J ends lost 5 bases and 4 bases respectively, with 11 bases between them. Germline CDR1 WSHSY, CDR2 SAAADI. The CDR3 contains 13 residues.

The chain combines TRBV18 with TRBJ2-1, with TRBD1 as a possible D gene (6 bases). The CDR3 consists of 14 residues. V dropped 4 bases and J dropped 7 bases, with 14 bases sitting between them. The germline CDR1 and CDR2 sequences are KGHSH and LQKENI. CDR3 residues: CASSLGALGNEQFF. The CDR3 nucleotides read TGTGCCAGCTCACTGGGGGCTTTGGGGAATGAGCAGTTCTTC.

The chain links TRBV10-3 to TRBJ1-1; the D gene is possibly TRBD1 (5 bases). V was trimmed by 3 bases and J by 2 bases, leaving 10 bases between them. This CDR3 is 14 amino acids long. Germline-derived CDR1 and CDR2 are ENHRY and SYGVKD. Here the CDR3 reads CAISDPGVNTEAFF. As DNA, the CDR3 is TGTGCCATCAGTGATCCGGGGGTAAACACTGAAGCTTTCTTT.

This clone was seen once. The CDR3 nucleotides are TGTGCCACCAGCAGACCGGGACTCTCTAGCAATCAGCCCCAGCATTTT. It translates to CATSRPGLSSNQPQHF. The rearrangement uses TRBV15 and TRBJ1-5, with D maybe TRBD1 (5 bases). This CDR3 region has 16 residues. Per germline, CDR1 LNHNV and CDR2 YYDKDF (reference sequence). V lost 2 bases to trimming and J lost 0 bases, with 11 bases between them.

The chain uses TRBV10-2 and TRBJ2-1; 14 nucleotides agree with TRBD2. CDR1 is WSHSY, CDR2 SAAADI, per germline. The CDR3 runs to 17 residues. With 4 bases clipped from V and 0 bases from J, the junction kept 2 bases outside the gene matches. In DNA, the CDR3 is TGCGCCAGCAGTGGGACTAGCGGGAGGTACTCCTACAATGAGCAGTTCTTC. Its protein is CASSGTSGRYSYNEQFF.

The V call is TRBV5-6, the J call TRBJ1-4; 9 positions match TRBD1. There are 14 residues in the CDR3. The V and J ends lost 3 bases and 5 bases, in that order; junction bases with no gene match: 2. Germline CDR1 SGHDT, CDR2 YYEEEE. CDR3: CASSSDRGNEKLFF. As DNA, the CDR3 is TGTGCCAGCAGCTCAGACAGGGGGAATGAAAAACTGTTTTTT.

The chain has TRBV30 and TRBJ2-1; D not resolved. V was pared by 0 bases and J by 3 bases, with 6 bases between. The germline CDR1 and CDR2 sequences are GTSNPN and SVGIG (reference sequence). CDR3 length: 13 residues. This CDR3 reads CAWSVSVYNEQFF. The CDR3 coding sequence is TGTGCCTGGAGTGTATCGGTCTACAATGAGCAGTTCTTC.

CDR3: CASSTIRETQYF. For the CDR3, the DNA is TGTGCCAGCAGTACGATACGAGAGACCCAGTACTTC. The V gene is TRBV28, the J gene TRBJ2-5; D is unclear. Trimming left V 5 bases short and J 4 bases short, with 8 bases between. The germline V gene encodes CDR1 MDHEN and CDR2 SYDVKM. The CDR3 spans 12 residues.

This chain connects TRBV4-3 to TRBJ2-7; D unclear. The CDR3 extends over 12 amino acids. Per germline, CDR1 LGHNA and CDR2 YSLEER. Between the trimmed V and J ends, which lost 0 bases and 7 bases, there was a span of 7 bases. CDR3 nucleotides: TGCGCCAGCAGCCAAGATCTGGGGGAGCAGTACTTC. This translates into CASSQDLGEQYF.

In this sample, this clone turned up a few times. The gene calls are TRBV28 and TRBJ2-2; D is unresolved. Germline V gene lookup returns CDR1 MDHEN and CDR2 SYDVKM. The CDR3 totals 13 residues. Trimming pared 7 bases from V and 0 bases from J, leaving 6 bases between. The CDR3 is CASIQPNTGELFF. CDR3 DNA: TGTGCCAGCATTCAACCGAACACCGGGGAGCTGTTTTTT.

V gene TRBV7-9 combines with J gene TRBJ2-2, with D perhaps assigned TRBD1 or TRBD2 (5 bases each). This CDR3 has 14 amino acids. V shed 7 bases and J shed 1 base, with 10 bases lying between them. From germline, CDR1 is SEHNR and CDR2 FQNEAQ (reference sequence). In DNA, the CDR3 is TGTGCCAGCACAAGGGACGTGAACACCGGGGAGCTGTTTTTT. It encodes CASTRDVNTGELFF.

The chain has TRBV11-1 and TRBJ2-3, with 15 bases matching TRBD2. The germline gives CDR1 SGHAT, CDR2 FQDESV (reference sequence). CDR3 size: 18 residues. V dropped 5 bases and J dropped 1; count of bases not matched to a gene: 7. The CDR3 DNA follows: TGTGCCAGCAGCCCTGGGACTAGCGGGAGGATTGGCACAGATACGCAGTATTTT. Its protein product is CASSPGTSGRIGTDTQYF.

The chain links TRBV9 to TRBJ2-1; 9 bases line up with TRBD2. Germline values: CDR1 SGDLS, CDR2 YYNGEE. The V and J ends lost 4 bases and 0 bases, in that order; junction bases with no gene match: 14. The CDR3 is 19 amino acids. Here the CDR3 reads CASSLRDPSGTASYNEQFF. CDR3 in DNA: TGTGCCAGCAGCCTTAGAGATCCTAGCGGGACCGCCTCCTACAATGAGCAGTTCTTC.

As for this clone: One junction end does not reproduce the germline sequence, and a read error may be involved. The chain carries TRBV30 and TRBJ2-7, with D perhaps TRBD1 or TRBD2 (7 bases each). Germline-derived CDR1 and CDR2 are GTSNPN and SVGIG (reference sequence). The CDR3 length is 11 residues. The chain's CDR3 is CAWSVLQGGSF. CDR3 DNA sequence: TGTGCCTGGAGTGTCTTGCAGGGGGGGAGCTTC.

The genes are TRBV5-4 and TRBJ2-1, with D perhaps matching TRBD1 (7 bases). The length of the CDR3 is 16 residues. The V end was cut by 6 bases, the J end by 12 bases, with 28 bases between. From germline, CDR1 is SGHNT and CDR2 YYREEE (reference sequence). For the CDR3, the DNA is TGTGCCAGCACCAGGGCTGGGACAGCCTCTTACGGGGGGCAGTTCTTC. As protein: CASTRAGTASYGGQFF.

The chain has TRBV21-1 and TRBJ1-2; the table's D call TRBD1 went unverified against the DNA. TRBV21-1 corresponds to a pseudogene. The CDR3 has 17 amino acids. Written as DNA, the CDR3 is TGTGCCAGCAGCAAACTACCCTGGGACAGGGGGTGGAGTGGCTACACCTTC. Translating it yields CASSKLPWDRGWSGYTF.

The sample holds one count of this clone. Other nucleotide sequences from this sample produce the same CDR3. The chain couples TRBV5-1 to TRBJ1-1, with D unclear. The CDR3 loop spans 14 amino acids. Germline V gives CDR1 SGHRS, CDR2 YFSETQ. Trimming took off 0 bases at V and 5 bases at J, with 11 bases between the two ends. CDR3 in amino acids: CASSLDRAGTEAFF. DNA of the CDR3: TGCGCCAGCAGCTTGGACAGAGCGGGGACTGAAGCTTTCTTT.

This sequence joins TRBV10-2 and TRBJ2-7; D not resolved. The germline gives CDR1 WSHSY, CDR2 SAAADI. CDR3 size: 15 residues. V was clipped by 3 bases and J by 2 bases, with 14 bases between them. The CDR3 protein is CASSDLRSPAYEQYF. Here the CDR3 DNA reads TGCGCCAGCAGTGACCTCAGGTCTCCCGCCTACGAGCAGTACTTC.

The chain joins TRBV18 to TRBJ2-6, with 9 bases identical to TRBD1. The trim removed 3 bases at V and 4 bases at J, leaving 13 bases unmatched. The CDR3 extends over 19 amino acids. Germline V gene data show CDR1 as KGHSH and CDR2 as LQKENI. The CDR3 region is CASSPSGQGTVYGANVLTF. DNA for the CDR3: TGTGCCAGCTCACCTTCGGGACAGGGAACAGTTTACGGGGCCAACGTCCTGACTTTC.

The V and J genes are TRBV5-5 and TRBJ2-1; D gene unclear. V was clipped by 3 bases and J by 9 bases, with 13 bases between them. The CDR3 has 13 amino acids. Germline CDR1 SGHKS, CDR2 YYEKEE (reference sequence). CDR3 region: CASSSPVFVEQFF. The CDR3, as DNA: TGTGCCAGCAGCTCCCCGGTTTTTGTTGAGCAGTTCTTC.

This clone was counted a single time. The genes are TRBV7-2 and TRBJ2-2; TRBD1 is a possible D gene (6 bases). Per the germline V gene, CDR1 is SGHTA and CDR2 is FQGNSA. The CDR3 spans 17 residues. The V end lost 5 bases, the J end lost 2 bases, and 18 bases lay between the germline ends. This CDR3 is CASSPLPAQGNTGELFF. The CDR3 DNA is TGTGCCAGCAGCCCTCTCCCGGCACAGGGCAACACCGGGGAGCTGTTTTTT.

The CDR3 region has the DNA TGTGCCAGCAGCGTAGGGGAGGTGAGTGAGTCTGAGCAGTTCTTC. Translation: CASSVGEVSESEQFF. The chain combines TRBV9 with TRBJ2-1; TRBD2 is a possible D gene (6 bases). Trimming pared 0 bases from V and 9 bases from J, leaving 16 bases between. Germline V gene data show CDR1 as SGDLS and CDR2 as YYNGEE. The CDR3 totals 15 residues. Drawing the rest from reference TRBV9 and TRBJ2-1, the complete variable domain is DSGVTQTPKHLITATGQRVTLRCSPRSGDLSVYWYQQSLDQGLQFLIQYYNGEERAKGNILERFSAQQFPDLHSELNLSSLELGDSALYFCASSVGEVSESEQFFGPGTRLTVL.

The V call is TRBV6-1, the J call TRBJ2-3; 7 nucleotides agree with TRBD1. Unmatched junction bases numbered 3, after V lost 4 bases and J lost 5 bases. CDR1 and CDR2 from the germline V gene are MNHNS and SASEGT. The CDR3 contains 13 residues. The CDR3 here is CASSVGGRDTQYF. CDR3 in DNA: TGTGCCAGCAGTGTAGGGGGCAGAGATACGCAGTATTTT.

This sequence joins TRBV7-9 and TRBJ2-1, with D perhaps assigned TRBD1 or TRBD2 (5 bases each). CDR3 length equals 16 residues. Germline values: CDR1 SEHNR, CDR2 FQNEAQ (reference sequence). V lost 0 bases to trimming and J lost 4 bases, with 13 bases between them. The CDR3 bases are TGTGCCAGCAGCTTAGCCGGGGCTTTACTGTACAATGAGCAGTTCTTC. Encoded protein: CASSLAGALLYNEQFF.

To note about this clone: Additional DNA sequences in this sample encode the identical CDR3. V gene TRBV19 combines with J gene TRBJ2-5; D remains ambiguous. Between the trimmed V and J ends, which lost 6 bases and 5 bases, there was a span of 13 bases. The V gene's germline CDR1 is LNHDA and CDR2 SQIVND (reference sequence). The CDR3 sequence is 13 residues long. The CDR3 region has the DNA TGTGCCAGTAGCCGCGGACCTGGGGAGACCCAGTACTTC. This gives the protein CASSRGPGETQYF.